The present T cell receptor beta chain was sequenced within a study of T cells after yellow fever vaccination. In the study overall: Fractions low in cell number were prepared with SMART-Seq v4 Ultra Low Input.

This clonotype was counted once. Using its own MiXCR run on the 5' RACE reads, TCRdb lists one record per CDR3 protein. The repertoire includes fewer than 450,000 distinct CDR3 sequences, approximately 10% of them detected once, and roughly a sixth sits in the top ten. Trimming stripped 6 bases from V and 5 bases from J, with 17 bases between. CDR3 size: 15 residues. Germline V CDR1 and CDR2: KGHSH, LQKENI. The sequenced sample was PBMCs, obtained on the day of the first yellow fever vaccination. This receptor was identified in a man between 18 and 29 years old who received the YFV17D yellow fever vaccine. V and J are TRBV18 and TRBJ2-1; weak D call: TRBD1 (5 bases). The CDR3 here is CASSTNSGADNEQFF. The CDR3 DNA sequence: TGTGCCAGCTCGACCAATAGTGGGGCGGACAATGAGCAGTTCTTC.